This TCR beta chain was documented in a study of cytomegalovirus exposure and HLA in healthy donors. Amplification used 60 Vbeta primers and 13 Jbeta primers. TCRdb's table, derived via immunoSEQ multiplex PCR, lists solely in-frame clones and lacks some. The profile shows roughly 130,000 clones, 55% to 80% of them singletons. This receptor was obtained from a woman in her forties in good health and CMV-seronegative. Sequencing used PBMCs.

The CDR3 nucleotides are TGTGCCAGCAGCTTCCCGAATGTTCGGGAGACCCAGTACTTC. Its protein product is CASSFPNVRETQYF. The chain has TRBV11-3 and TRBJ2-5; D remains ambiguous. Trimming shortened V by 3 bases and J by 5 bases, and 13 bases separated the two germline ends. The CDR3 has 14 residues. The germline V gene has CDR1 SGHNT and CDR2 YENEEA.